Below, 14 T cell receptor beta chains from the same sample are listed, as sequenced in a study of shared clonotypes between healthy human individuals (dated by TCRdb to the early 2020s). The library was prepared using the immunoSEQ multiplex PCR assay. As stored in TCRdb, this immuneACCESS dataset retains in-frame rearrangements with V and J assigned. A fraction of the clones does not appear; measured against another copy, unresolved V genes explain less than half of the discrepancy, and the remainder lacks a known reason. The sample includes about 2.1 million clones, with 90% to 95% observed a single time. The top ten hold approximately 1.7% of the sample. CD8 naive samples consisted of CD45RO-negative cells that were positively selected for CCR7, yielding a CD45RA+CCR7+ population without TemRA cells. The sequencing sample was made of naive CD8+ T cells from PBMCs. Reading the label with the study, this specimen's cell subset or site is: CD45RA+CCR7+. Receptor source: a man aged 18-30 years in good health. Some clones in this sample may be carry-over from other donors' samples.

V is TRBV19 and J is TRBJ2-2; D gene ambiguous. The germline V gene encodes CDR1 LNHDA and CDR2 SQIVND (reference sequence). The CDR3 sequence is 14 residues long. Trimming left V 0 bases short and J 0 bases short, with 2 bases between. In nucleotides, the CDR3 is TGTGCCAGTAGTATAGACCCGAACACCGGGGAGCTGTTTTTT. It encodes CASSIDPNTGELFF.

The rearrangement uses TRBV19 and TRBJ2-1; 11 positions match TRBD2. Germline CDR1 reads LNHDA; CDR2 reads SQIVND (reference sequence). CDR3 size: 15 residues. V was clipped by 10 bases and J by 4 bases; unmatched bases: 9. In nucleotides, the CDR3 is TGTGCCACCACCCGACTAGCGGGAAGTTACAATGAGCAGTTCTTC. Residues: CATTRLAGSYNEQFF.

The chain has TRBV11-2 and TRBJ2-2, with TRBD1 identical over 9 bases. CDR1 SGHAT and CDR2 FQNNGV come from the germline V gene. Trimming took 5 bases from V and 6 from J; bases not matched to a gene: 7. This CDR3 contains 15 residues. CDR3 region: CASSERRTGAGELFF. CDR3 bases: TGTGCCAGCAGCGAACGGAGGACAGGGGCCGGGGAGCTGTTTTTT.

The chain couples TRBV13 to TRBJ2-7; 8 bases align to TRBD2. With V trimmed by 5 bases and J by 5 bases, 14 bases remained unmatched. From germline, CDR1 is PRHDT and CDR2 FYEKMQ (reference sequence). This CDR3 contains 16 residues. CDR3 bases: TGTGCCAGCAGCCTTCGGGGAGCGGGAGCATTGAACGAGCAGTACTTC. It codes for CASSLRGAGALNEQYF.

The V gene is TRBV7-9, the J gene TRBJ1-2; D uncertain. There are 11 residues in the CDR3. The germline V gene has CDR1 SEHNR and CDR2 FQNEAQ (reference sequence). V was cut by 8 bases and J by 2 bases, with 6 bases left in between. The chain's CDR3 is CASEGNYGYTF. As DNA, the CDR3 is TGTGCCAGCGAAGGCAACTATGGCTACACCTTC.

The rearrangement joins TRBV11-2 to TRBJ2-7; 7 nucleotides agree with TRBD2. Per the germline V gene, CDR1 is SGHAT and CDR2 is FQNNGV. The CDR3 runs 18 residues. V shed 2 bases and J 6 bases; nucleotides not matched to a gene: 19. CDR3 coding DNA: TGTGCCAGCAGCTTAACCCTCGGGACGGGACTGGGAGGGCGCGAGCAGTACTTC. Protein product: CASSLTLGTGLGGREQYF.

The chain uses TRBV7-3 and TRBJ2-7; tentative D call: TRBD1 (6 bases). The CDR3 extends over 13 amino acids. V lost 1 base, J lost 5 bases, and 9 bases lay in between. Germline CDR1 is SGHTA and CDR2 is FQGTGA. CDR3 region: CASSLNRDHEQYF. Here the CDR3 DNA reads TGTGCCAGCAGCTTAAACAGGGACCACGAGCAGTACTTC.

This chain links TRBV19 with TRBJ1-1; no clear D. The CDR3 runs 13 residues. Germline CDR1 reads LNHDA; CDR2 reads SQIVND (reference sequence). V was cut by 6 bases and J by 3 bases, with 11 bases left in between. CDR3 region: CASRVSVYTEAFF. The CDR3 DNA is TGTGCCAGTAGAGTGAGTGTCTACACTGAAGCTTTCTTT.

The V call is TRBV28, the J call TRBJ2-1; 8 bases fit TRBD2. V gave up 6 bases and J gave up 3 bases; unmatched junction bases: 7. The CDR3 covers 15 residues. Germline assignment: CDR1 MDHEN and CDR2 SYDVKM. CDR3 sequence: CASRGISGNYNEQFF. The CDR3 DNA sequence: TGTGCCAGCAGGGGGATTAGCGGGAACTACAATGAGCAGTTCTTC.

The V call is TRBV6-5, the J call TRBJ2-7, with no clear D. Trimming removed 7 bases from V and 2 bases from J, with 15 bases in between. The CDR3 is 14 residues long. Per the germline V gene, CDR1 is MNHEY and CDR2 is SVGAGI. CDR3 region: CASTDTWLAYEQYF. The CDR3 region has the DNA TGTGCCAGCACCGATACATGGCTGGCCTACGAGCAGTACTTC.

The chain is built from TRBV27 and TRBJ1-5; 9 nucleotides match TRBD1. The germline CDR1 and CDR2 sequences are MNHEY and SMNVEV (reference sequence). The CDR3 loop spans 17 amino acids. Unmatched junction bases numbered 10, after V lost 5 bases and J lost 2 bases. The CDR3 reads CASSPPPDRGGNQPQHF. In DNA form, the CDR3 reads TGTGCCAGCAGTCCACCCCCGGACAGGGGAGGCAATCAGCCCCAGCATTTT.

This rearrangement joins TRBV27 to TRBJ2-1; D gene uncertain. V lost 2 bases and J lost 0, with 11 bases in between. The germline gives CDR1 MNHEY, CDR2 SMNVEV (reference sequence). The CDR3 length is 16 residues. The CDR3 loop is CASSLQIGSSYNEQFF. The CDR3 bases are TGTGCCAGCAGTTTACAGATCGGTAGCTCCTACAATGAGCAGTTCTTC.

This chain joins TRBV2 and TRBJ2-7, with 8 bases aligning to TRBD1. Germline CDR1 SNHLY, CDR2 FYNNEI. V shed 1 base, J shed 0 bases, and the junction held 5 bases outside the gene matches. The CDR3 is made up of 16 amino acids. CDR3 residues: CASSEGGTGPSYEQYF. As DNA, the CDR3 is TGTGCCAGCAGTGAAGGAGGGACAGGTCCCTCCTACGAGCAGTACTTC.

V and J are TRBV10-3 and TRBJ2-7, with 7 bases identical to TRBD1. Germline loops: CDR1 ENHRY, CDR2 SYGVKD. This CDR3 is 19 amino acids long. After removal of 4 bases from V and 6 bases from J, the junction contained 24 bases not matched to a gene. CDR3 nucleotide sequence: TGTGCCATCAGTGCCTTAGCCCTTAGGGGCCGACAGGGTTGGGGCGAGCAGTACTTC. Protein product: CAISALALRGRQGWGEQYF.